One and the same sample provided the 22 T cell receptor beta chains below, sequenced in a study of early T cells in non-severe SARS-CoV-2 infection. TCRdb itself ran the 5' RACE reads through MiXCR, one entry per CDR3 protein. The data hold approximately 85,000 distinct CDR3 sequences, with around an eighth observed a single time. Sequenced material: whole blood. The origin of the receptors is an adult who was a healthcare worker with PCR-confirmed SARS-CoV-2 infection or an uninfected control (not recorded which).

In this sample, this clonotype turned up a few times. This chain joins TRBV29-1 and TRBJ1-1; D remains unclear. Germline CDR1 reads SQVTM; CDR2 reads ANQGSEA. The length of the CDR3 is 13 residues. V dropped 6 bases and J dropped 2 bases, with 13 bases sitting between them. The DNA of the CDR3 is TGCAGCGTCGCTGGTAGGTTCAACACTGAAGCTTTCTTT. The encoded protein is CSVAGRFNTEAFF.

The chain has TRBV12-3 or TRBV12-4 and TRBJ2-4; 10 nucleotides line up with TRBD1. With 3 bases clipped from V and 6 bases from J, the junction kept 5 bases outside the gene matches. This CDR3 contains 15 residues. CDR3 DNA sequence: TGTGCCAGCAGTTTGCGGACAGGGGGAACAAACATTCAGTACTTC. Protein sequence: CASSLRTGGTNIQYF.

The chain joins TRBV20-1 to TRBJ2-7; TRBD1 or TRBD2 may be the D gene (6 bases each). The germline gives CDR1 DFQATT, CDR2 SNEGSKA (reference sequence). The CDR3 length is 13 residues. Trimming shortened V by 5 bases and J by 7 bases, and 18 bases separated the two germline ends. CDR3 loop: CSARPAQGGEQYF. In DNA form, the CDR3 reads TGCAGTGCTCGACCGGCCCAAGGGGGGGAGCAGTACTTC.

V and J are TRBV7-9 and TRBJ2-7, with a weak D call TRBD2 (6 bases). Per the germline V gene, CDR1 is SEHNR and CDR2 is FQNEAQ (reference sequence). Between the trimmed V and J ends, which lost 5 bases and 6 bases, there was a span of 17 bases. The CDR3 length is 14 residues. As DNA, the CDR3 is TGTGCCAGCAGCCCCGCTGGCGGGATAGGCGAGCAGTACTTC. It is translated as CASSPAGGIGEQYF.

This clonotype was observed a handful of times. The V call is TRBV20-1, the J call TRBJ2-7; 10 bases line up with TRBD1. Trimming at V came to 5 bases and at J to 0 bases, leaving 1 base not matched to a gene. The CDR3 is 13 amino acids. Germline V gene lookup returns CDR1 DFQATT and CDR2 SNEGSKA (reference sequence). This CDR3 reads CSAWTGGSYEQYF. CDR3 DNA sequence: TGCAGTGCTTGGACAGGGGGCTCCTACGAGCAGTACTTC.

This chain joins TRBV15 and TRBJ2-7; D perhaps matches TRBD1 (5 bases). V gave up 4 bases and J gave up 2 bases, with 18 bases separating them. Germline CDR1 reads LNHNV; CDR2 reads YYDKDF (reference sequence). This CDR3 has 16 amino acids. The CDR3: CATSNRRARGTYEQYF. CDR3 sequence (DNA): TGTGCCACCAGCAACCGTAGGGCTAGGGGAACCTACGAGCAGTACTTC. The full variable domain, rest sourced from reference TRBV15 and TRBJ2-7, is DAMVIQNPRYQVTQFGKPVTLSCSQTLNHNVMYWYQQKSSQAPKLLFHYYDKDFNNEADTPDNFQSRRPNTSFCFLDIRSPGLGDTAMYLCATSNRRARGTYEQYFGPGTRLTVT.

The rearrangement joins TRBV29-1 to TRBJ1-1; TRBD1 matches 10 bases. Germline-derived CDR1 and CDR2 are SQVTM and ANQGSEA. CDR3 length equals 14 residues. V shed 4 bases, J shed 4 bases, and the junction held 6 bases outside the gene matches. The CDR3 coding sequence is TGCAGCGTTGCGACAGGGGGCGCGACCACTGAAGCTTTCTTT. It specifies CSVATGGATTEAFF.

The rearrangement uses TRBV2 and TRBJ2-7; D is unclear. The CDR3 totals 12 residues. V shed 7 bases and J shed 3 bases, with 10 bases lying between them. Germline V gene lookup returns CDR1 SNHLY and CDR2 FYNNEI. The CDR3, as DNA: TGTGCCAGCATCATCTACGGCTACGAGCAGTACTTC. Encoded protein: CASIIYGYEQYF.

V is TRBV5-1 and J is TRBJ1-1; the D is unclear. Between the trimmed V and J ends, which lost 1 base and 8 bases, there was a span of 12 bases. Germline assignment: CDR1 SGHRS and CDR2 YFSETQ. CDR3 length equals 13 residues. In DNA, the CDR3 is TGCGCCAGCAGCTTGTCGGCCACGAGCGAAGCTTTCTTT. This codes for CASSLSATSEAFF.

This clonotype has at least ten counts. The chain has TRBV6-1 and TRBJ2-1, with a weak D call TRBD1 (6 bases). This CDR3 is 12 amino acids long. Between the trimmed V and J ends, which lost 6 bases and 7 bases, there was a span of 10 bases. CDR1 MNHNS and CDR2 SASEGT come from the germline V gene. DNA of the CDR3: TGTGCCAGCAGGGGGGCACAGAATGAGCAGTTCTTC. Its translation: CASRGAQNEQFF.

This clonotype was observed a handful of times. V and J are TRBV6-2 or TRBV6-3 and TRBJ1-5; 8 bases are shared with TRBD1. The CDR3 is 17 residues long. V dropped 3 bases and J dropped 3; count of bases not matched to a gene: 10. CDR1 MNHEY and CDR2 SVGEGT come from the germline V gene. CDR3 loop: CASSYRRQGSTNQPQHF. The DNA of the CDR3 is TGTGCCAGCAGTTATCGGAGACAGGGGAGTACCAATCAGCCCCAGCATTTT.

This clonotype has only a few counts. The V gene is TRBV2, the J gene TRBJ2-1; D is perhaps TRBD2 (7 bases). V was clipped by 9 bases and J by 10 bases, with 13 bases between them. Germline V gene sequence: CDR1 SNHLY, CDR2 FYNNEI. The CDR3 length is 11 residues. The CDR3 loop is CASHREGEQFF. As DNA, the CDR3 is TGTGCCAGTCACAGGGAGGGCGAGCAGTTCTTC.

This clonotype was recorded many times. V is TRBV18 and J is TRBJ1-2; 9 positions agree with TRBD1. V shed 5 bases and J 8 bases; nucleotides not matched to a gene: 9. Germline CDR1 is KGHSH and CDR2 is LQKENI. The CDR3 contains 14 residues. CDR3 bases: TGTGCCAGCTCAGACTCCGGGACAGGGAGAGGCTACACCTTC. Translation gives CASSDSGTGRGYTF.

The rearrangement joins TRBV19 to TRBJ2-7; 8 bases line up with TRBD2. This CDR3 is built from 13 residues. Germline loops: CDR1 LNHDA, CDR2 SQIVND (reference sequence). Trimming cost V 6 bases and J 2 bases; bases outside gene matches: 3. Here the CDR3 reads CASRLADTYEQYF. CDR3 DNA sequence: TGTGCCAGTAGACTAGCGGATACCTACGAGCAGTACTTC.

This clonotype was counted many times. The rearrangement uses TRBV5-1 and TRBJ1-1; weak D call: TRBD1 (5 bases). The CDR3 length is 14 residues. Trimming stripped 1 base from V and 0 bases from J, with 7 bases between. Germline lookup yields CDR1 SGHRS and CDR2 YFSETQ. CDR3 region: CASSLTGLNTEAFF. CDR3 sequence (DNA): TGCGCCAGCAGCTTGACAGGACTGAACACTGAAGCTTTCTTT.

The sample holds many counts of this clonotype. This chain links TRBV11-2 with TRBJ2-7, with a possible D match to TRBD1 (5 bases). This CDR3 has 13 amino acids. Per germline, CDR1 SGHAT and CDR2 FQNNGV. V dropped 5 bases and J dropped 3 bases, with 11 bases sitting between them. Here the CDR3 reads CASSPGHGYEQYF. The CDR3 region has the DNA TGTGCCAGCAGCCCCGGACACGGCTACGAGCAGTACTTC.

The chain couples TRBV5-1 to TRBJ1-2; D ambiguous. The V end was cut by 0 bases, the J end by 5 bases, with 8 bases between. Germline loops: CDR1 SGHRS, CDR2 YFSETQ. The CDR3 has 13 amino acids. The CDR3 is CASSLEEGYGYTF. The CDR3 DNA follows: TGCGCCAGCAGCTTGGAGGAGGGATATGGCTACACCTTC.

The chain carries TRBV5-1 and TRBJ2-3; 9 bases agree with TRBD1. The CDR3 spans 15 residues. Germline CDR1 and CDR2: SGHRS and YFSETQ. V lost 4 bases to trimming and J lost 1 base; unmatched junction nucleotides: 4. CDR3 amino acids: CASSVQGAGTDTQYF. CDR3 coding DNA: TGCGCCAGCAGCGTACAGGGGGCAGGCACAGATACGCAGTATTTT.

The gene calls are TRBV20-1 and TRBJ2-5, with a tentative D call TRBD2 (5 bases). Trimming removed 1 base from V and 1 base from J, with 13 bases in between. Germline V lookup: CDR1 DFQATT, CDR2 SNEGSKA (reference sequence). This CDR3 is 15 amino acids long. The CDR3 spells CSARATRDFQETQYF. The CDR3 DNA is TGCAGTGCTAGAGCTACCCGGGATTTCCAAGAGACCCAGTACTTC.

Points on this clonotype: A much larger clone is a single base away; this may be a read error. The gene calls are TRBV4-2 and TRBJ2-3, with 11 bases fitting TRBD2. The CDR3 loop spans 17 amino acids. The germline V gene encodes CDR1 LGHNA and CDR2 YNFKEQ. CDR3 in amino acids: CASSQETSGISTDTQFF. In DNA, the CDR3 is TGTGCCAGCAGCCAAGAGACTAGCGGGATTAGCACAGATACGCAGTTTTTT.

This clonotype was seen only a few times. The DNA for the CDR3 is TGTGCCAGCACCCCCAGGTTTGAAGCTTTCTTT. It specifies CASTPRFEAFF. The rearrangement links TRBV7-2 to TRBJ1-1, with D unclear. There are 11 residues in the CDR3. In germline, CDR1 is SGHTA, CDR2 FQGNSA. Trimming stripped 7 bases from V and 7 bases from J, with 10 bases between.

The rearrangement joins TRBV20-1 to TRBJ2-3, with a tentative D call TRBD2 (6 bases). V was shortened by 3 bases and J by 3 bases, with 10 bases between the two germline ends. The CDR3 is 13 amino acids. Germline V gene lookup returns CDR1 DFQATT and CDR2 SNEGSKA (reference sequence). Here the CDR3 DNA reads TGCAGTGCTAGGCCGGGAGCGACAGATACGCAGTATTTT. Its translation: CSARPGATDTQYF.